Listed here are 2 T cell receptor beta chains from one sample, sequenced in a study of shared clonotypes between healthy human individuals. The table came from immunoSEQ multiplex PCR; TCRdb's copy has only in-frame clones and leaves some out. The table shows some 2,500,000 clones, with 92% occurring only once. The sample comprised naive CD4+ T cells from PBMCs. Subset defined: CD45RA+ positively selected. The receptor set was obtained from a man between 18 and 35 years old in good health. Some clones in this sample may be carry-over from other donors' samples.

The chain has TRBV7-9 and TRBJ2-7; D gene unclear. The CDR3 contains 15 residues. Germline CDR1 SEHNR, CDR2 FQNEAQ (reference sequence). Trimming removed 1 base from V and 2 bases from J, with 12 bases in between. The CDR3 bases are TGTGCCAGCAGCTTAGGGTGGCAGGAACCCTACGAGCAGTACTTC. Encoded protein: CASSLGWQEPYEQYF.

This chain connects TRBV29-1 to TRBJ2-7; the match to TRBD2 covers 12 bases. The CDR3 is 13 residues long. Germline values: CDR1 SQVTM, CDR2 ANQGSEA. The junction had 7 bases not matched to a gene; V was cut back by 6 bases and J by 7 bases. The CDR3 DNA follows: TGCAGCGTGCTAGCGGGAGGGCCTGGGGAGCAGTACTTC. Its translation: CSVLAGGPGEQYF.